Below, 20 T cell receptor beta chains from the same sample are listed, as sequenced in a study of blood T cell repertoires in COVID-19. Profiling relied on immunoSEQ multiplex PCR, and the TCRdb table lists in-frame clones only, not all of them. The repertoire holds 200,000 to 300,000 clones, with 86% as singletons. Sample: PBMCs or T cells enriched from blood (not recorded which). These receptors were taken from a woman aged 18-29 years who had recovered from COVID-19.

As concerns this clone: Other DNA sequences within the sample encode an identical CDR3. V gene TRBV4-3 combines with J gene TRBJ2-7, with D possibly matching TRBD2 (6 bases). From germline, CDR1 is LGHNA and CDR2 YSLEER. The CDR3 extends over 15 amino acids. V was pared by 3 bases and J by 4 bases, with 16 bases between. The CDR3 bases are TGCGCCAGCAGCCACTCTGGGACGGGAGAATACGAGCAGTACTTC. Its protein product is CASSHSGTGEYEQYF.

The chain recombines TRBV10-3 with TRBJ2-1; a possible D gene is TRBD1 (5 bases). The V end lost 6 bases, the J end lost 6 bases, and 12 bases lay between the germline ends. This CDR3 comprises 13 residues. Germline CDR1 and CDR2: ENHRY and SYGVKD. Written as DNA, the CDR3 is TGTGCCATCAGGGAAGGGGATATCAATGAGCAGTTCTTC. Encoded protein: CAIREGDINEQFF.

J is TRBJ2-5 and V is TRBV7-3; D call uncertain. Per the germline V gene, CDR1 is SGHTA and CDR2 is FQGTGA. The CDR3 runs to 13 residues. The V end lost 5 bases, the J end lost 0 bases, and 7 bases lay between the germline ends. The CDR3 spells CASSPGYQETQYF. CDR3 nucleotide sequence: TGTGCCAGCAGCCCCGGGTACCAAGAGACCCAGTACTTC.

The CDR3, as DNA: TGTGCCAGCAGTCCCCCAGGGACAGCTTACAATGAGCAGTTCTTC. Protein product: CASSPPGTAYNEQFF. The rearrangement joins TRBV7-9 to TRBJ2-1; 7 bases align to TRBD1. Germline CDR1 is SEHNR and CDR2 is FQNEAQ (reference sequence). Losses at the gene ends were 6 bases for V and 4 bases for J; bases not matched to a gene: 9. This CDR3 comprises 15 residues.

CDR3 nucleotide sequence: TGTGCCAGCAGTGAACAGGGGCCTAGCTCTGGAAACACCATATATTTT. It translates to CASSEQGPSSGNTIYF. The rearrangement uses TRBV6-1 and TRBJ1-3, with a possible D match to TRBD1 (6 bases). The CDR3 has 16 residues. Germline V CDR1 and CDR2: MNHNS, SASEGT. The germline V and J ends were trimmed by 2 bases and 0 bases, with 11 bases remaining between them.

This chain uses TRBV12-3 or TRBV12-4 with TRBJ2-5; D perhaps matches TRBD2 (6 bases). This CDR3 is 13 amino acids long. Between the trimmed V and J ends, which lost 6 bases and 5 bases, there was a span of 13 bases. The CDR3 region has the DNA TGTGCCAGCAGCCGCGGGACTTCGGAGACCCAGTACTTC. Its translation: CASSRGTSETQYF.

CDR3 nucleotide sequence: TGTGCCAGCAGTGACTTTGGGGACAGCACCTACAATGAGCAGTTCTTC. Protein sequence: CASSDFGDSTYNEQFF. The chain links TRBV27 to TRBJ2-1; TRBD1 matches 7 bases. The CDR3 loop spans 16 amino acids. CDR1 is MNHEY, CDR2 SMNVEV, per germline (reference sequence). Trimming cost V 5 bases and J 2 bases; bases outside gene matches: 9.

The CDR3 loop reads CASSQDYRGDGTEAFF. The CDR3 DNA follows: TGCGCCAGCAGCCAAGATTACCGTGGAGACGGTACTGAAGCTTTCTTT. The chain is built from TRBV4-3 and TRBJ1-1; D unclear. The CDR3 covers 16 residues. Germline V gene sequence: CDR1 LGHNA, CDR2 YSLEER. Trimming stripped 0 bases from V and 5 bases from J, with 16 bases between.

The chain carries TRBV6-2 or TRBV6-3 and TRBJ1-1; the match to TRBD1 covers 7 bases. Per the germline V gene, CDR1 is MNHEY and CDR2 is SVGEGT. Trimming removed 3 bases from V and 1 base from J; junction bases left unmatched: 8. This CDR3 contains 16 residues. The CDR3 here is CASSYPRTGGNTEAFF. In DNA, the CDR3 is TGTGCCAGCAGTTATCCGCGGACAGGTGGGAACACTGAAGCTTTCTTT.

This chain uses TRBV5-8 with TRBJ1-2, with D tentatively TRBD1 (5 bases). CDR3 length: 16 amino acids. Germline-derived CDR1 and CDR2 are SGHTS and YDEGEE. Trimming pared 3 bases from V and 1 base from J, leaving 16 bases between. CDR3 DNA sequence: TGTGCCAGCAGCTCCCCCCTGGGGACTCTTAACTATGGCTACACCTTC. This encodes CASSSPLGTLNYGYTF.

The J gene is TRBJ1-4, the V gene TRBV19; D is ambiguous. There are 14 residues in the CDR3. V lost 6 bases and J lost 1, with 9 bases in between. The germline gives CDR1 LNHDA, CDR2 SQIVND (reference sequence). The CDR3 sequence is CASRRAGTNEKLFF. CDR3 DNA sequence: TGTGCCAGTAGGAGGGCGGGAACTAATGAAAAACTGTTTTTT.

The CDR3 nucleotides read TGTGCCAGCAGCTTAGTACAGGGGAATGAAAAACTGTTTTTT. Residues: CASSLVQGNEKLFF. The V gene is TRBV7-9, the J gene TRBJ1-4; TRBD1 matches at 7 bases. Germline V gives CDR1 SEHNR, CDR2 FQNEAQ (reference sequence). The CDR3 consists of 14 residues. J gave up 5 bases and V 1 base, and 1 base lay outside the gene matches.

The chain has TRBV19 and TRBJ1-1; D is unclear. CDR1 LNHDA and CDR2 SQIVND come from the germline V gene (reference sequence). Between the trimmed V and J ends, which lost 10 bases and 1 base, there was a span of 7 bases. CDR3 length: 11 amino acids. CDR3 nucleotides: TGTGCCACCCGGGGGAACACTGAAGCTTTCTTT. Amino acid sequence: CATRGNTEAFF.

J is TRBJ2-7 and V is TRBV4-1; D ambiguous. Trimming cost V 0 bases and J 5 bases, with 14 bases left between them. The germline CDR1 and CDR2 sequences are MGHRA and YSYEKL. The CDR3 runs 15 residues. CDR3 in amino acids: CASSQESFGLDEQYF. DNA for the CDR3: TGCGCCAGCAGCCAAGAGAGCTTTGGTCTCGACGAGCAGTACTTC.

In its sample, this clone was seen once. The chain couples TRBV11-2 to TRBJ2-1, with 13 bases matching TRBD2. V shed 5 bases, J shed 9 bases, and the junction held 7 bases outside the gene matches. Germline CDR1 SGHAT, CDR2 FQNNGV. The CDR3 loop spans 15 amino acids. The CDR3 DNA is TGTGCCAGCAGCCGCACTAGCGGGGGGGGGCTTGAGCAGTTCTTC. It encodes CASSRTSGGGLEQFF.

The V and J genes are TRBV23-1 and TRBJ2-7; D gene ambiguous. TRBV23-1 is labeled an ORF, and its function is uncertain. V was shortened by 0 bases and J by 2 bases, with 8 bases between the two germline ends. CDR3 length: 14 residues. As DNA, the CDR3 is TGCGCCAGCAGTCAATCACACAGACCCTACGAGCAGTACTTC. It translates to CASSQSHRPYEQYF.

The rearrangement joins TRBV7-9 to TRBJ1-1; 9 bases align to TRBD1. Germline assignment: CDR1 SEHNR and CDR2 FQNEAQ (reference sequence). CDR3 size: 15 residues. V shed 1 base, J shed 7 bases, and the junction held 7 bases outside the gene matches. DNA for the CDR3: TGTGCCAGCAGCTTAGGGGACAGGGCGGACCTTGAAGCTTTCTTT. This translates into CASSLGDRADLEAFF.

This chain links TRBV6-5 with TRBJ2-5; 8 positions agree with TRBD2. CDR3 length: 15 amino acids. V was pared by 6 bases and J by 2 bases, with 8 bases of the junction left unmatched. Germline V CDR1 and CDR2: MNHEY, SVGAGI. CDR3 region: CASSLLGGGQETQYF. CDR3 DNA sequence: TGTGCCAGCAGCCTACTTGGCGGGGGGCAAGAGACCCAGTACTTC.

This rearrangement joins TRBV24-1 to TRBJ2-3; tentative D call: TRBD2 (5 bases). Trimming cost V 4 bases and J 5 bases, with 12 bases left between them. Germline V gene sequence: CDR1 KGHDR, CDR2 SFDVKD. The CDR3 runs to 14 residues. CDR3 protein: CATSDPGRGDTQYF. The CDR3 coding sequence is TGTGCCACCAGTGACCCAGGACGGGGAGATACGCAGTATTTT.

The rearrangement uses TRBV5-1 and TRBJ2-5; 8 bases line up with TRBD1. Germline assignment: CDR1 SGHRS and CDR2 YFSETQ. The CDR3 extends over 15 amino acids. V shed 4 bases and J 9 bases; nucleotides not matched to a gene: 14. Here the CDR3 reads CASSDDRGLHRAQYF. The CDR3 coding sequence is TGCGCCAGCAGCGACGACAGGGGACTTCATAGGGCCCAGTACTTC.